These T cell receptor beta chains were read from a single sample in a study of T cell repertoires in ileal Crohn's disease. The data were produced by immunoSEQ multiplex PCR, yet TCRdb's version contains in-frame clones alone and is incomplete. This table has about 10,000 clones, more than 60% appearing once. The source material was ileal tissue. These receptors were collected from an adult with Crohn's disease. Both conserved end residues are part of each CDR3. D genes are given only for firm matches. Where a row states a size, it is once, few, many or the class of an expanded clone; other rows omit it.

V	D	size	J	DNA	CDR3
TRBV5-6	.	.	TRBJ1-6	TGTGCCAGCAGCTTCTACGGACGGACGCTCCACGGGAACTCACCCCTCCACTTT	CASSFYGRTLHGNSPLHF
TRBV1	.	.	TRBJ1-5	TGCACCAGCAGCCAATGTCTCTCGACAGGGGGCGATAGCAATCAGCCCCAGCATTTT	CTSSQCLSTGGDSNQPQHF
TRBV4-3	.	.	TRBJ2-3	TGCGCCAGCAGCCAAGAGTTCGTGGATACGCAGTATTTT	CASSQEFVDTQYF
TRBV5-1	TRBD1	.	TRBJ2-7	TGCGCCAGCAGCTGGACAGGGGACTACGAGCAGTACTTC	CASSWTGDYEQYF
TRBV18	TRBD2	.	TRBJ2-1	TGTGCCAGCTCCCCCGGACTAGCGGGGGTGGACAATGAGCAGTTCTTC	CASSPGLAGVDNEQFF
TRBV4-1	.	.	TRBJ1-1	TGCGCCAGCAGCCAAGAGGCCAGGGGCATTGCTGAAGCTTTCTTT	CASSQEARGIAEAFF
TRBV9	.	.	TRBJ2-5	TGTGCCAGCAGCGCCCACCTATTGGGGGGGCGCGGAGAGACCCAGTACTTC	CASSAHLLGGRGETQYF
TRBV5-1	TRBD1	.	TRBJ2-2	TGCGCCAGCAGCAAAACAGGGGTCCCGAACACCGGGGAGCTGTTTTTT	CASSKTGVPNTGELFF
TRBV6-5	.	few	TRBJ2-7	TGTGCCAGCAGTTCTTTACTTGCGTACGAGCAGTACTTC	CASSSLLAYEQYF
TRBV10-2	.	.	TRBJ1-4	TGCGCCAGCACTGGGGGCGGGGGTGAAAAACTGTTTTTT	CASTGGGGEKLFF
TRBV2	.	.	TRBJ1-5	TGTGCCAGCAGTGAAGCCCTATGGGGACAATATAGCAATCAGCCCCAGCATTTT	CASSEALWGQYSNQPQHF
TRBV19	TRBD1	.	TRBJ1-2	TGTGCCAGTAGTATTTCGACAGGGGGTTTTGTGGATGGCTACACCTTC	CASSISTGGFVDGYTF
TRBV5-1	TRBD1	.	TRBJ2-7	TGCGCCAGCAGCAAAGCCCTCCGGGACAGGGACTACGAGCAGTACTTC	CASSKALRDRDYEQYF
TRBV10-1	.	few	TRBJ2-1	TGCGCCAGCAGTGAGGCTCCTGGAGCTGAGCAGTTCTTC	CASSEAPGAEQFF
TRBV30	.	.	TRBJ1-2	TGTGCCTGGAGATTGGTGGGGGGTGGCTACACCTTC	CAWRLVGGGYTF
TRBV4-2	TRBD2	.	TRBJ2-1	TGTGCCAGCAGCCAAGTTGACGGGGGGGCCTTTAGTGAGCAGTTCTTC	CASSQVDGGAFSEQFF
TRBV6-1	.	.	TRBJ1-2	TGTGCCAGCAGTGAAGTCCCTTCGGGCAGGGAGGGTTTC	CASSEVPSGREGF
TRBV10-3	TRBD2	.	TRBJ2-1	TGTGCCATCAGTGAGTCCAGCGGGGGGGTCTACAATGAGCAGTTCTTC	CAISESSGGVYNEQFF
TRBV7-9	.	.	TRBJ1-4	TGTGCCAGCAGCGGCAGCGCAACTAATGAAAAACTGTTTTTT	CASSGSATNEKLFF
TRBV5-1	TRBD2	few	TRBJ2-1	TGCGCCAGCAGCCCGGGACTAGCGGGGGGGAACAATGAGCAGTTCTTC	CASSPGLAGGNNEQFF
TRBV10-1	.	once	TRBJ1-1	TGCGCCAGCAATCCTTGGGGGGTTAGTATGAACACTGAAGCTTTCTTT	CASNPWGVSMNTEAFF
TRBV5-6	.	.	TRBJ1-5	TGTGCCAGCAGCTTGGGTCAGGGCGACCAGCCCCAGCATTTT	CASSLGQGDQPQHF
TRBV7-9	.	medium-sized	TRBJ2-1	TGTGCCAGCAGCCCCCTAGCGTACAATGAGCAGTTCTTC	CASSPLAYNEQFF
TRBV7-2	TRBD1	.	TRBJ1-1	TGTGCCAGCAGAAATAACAGGGGGAACACTGAAGCTTTCTTT	CASRNNRGNTEAFF
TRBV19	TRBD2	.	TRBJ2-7	TGTGCCAGTAGTATAGGGGCCGGGACTAGCGGGGCCGGCGAGCAGTACTTC	CASSIGAGTSGAGEQYF
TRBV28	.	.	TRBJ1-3	TGTGCCAGCACCCTGGAGGGGGGGTCTGGAAACACCATATATTTT	CASTLEGGSGNTIYF
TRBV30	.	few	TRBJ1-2	TGTGCCTGGAGTGTACACGAGGCCTTCTACACCTTC	CAWSVHEAFYTF
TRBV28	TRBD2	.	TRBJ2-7	TGTGCCAGCGGGACGTTAGCGGGGGGGCTGGGGGAGCAGTACTTC	CASGTLAGGLGEQYF
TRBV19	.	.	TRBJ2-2	TGTGCCAGTAGGGGTGTCGGGGGGAACACCGGGGAGCTGTTTTTT	CASRGVGGNTGELFF
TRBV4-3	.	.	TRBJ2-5	TGCGCCAGCAGCCAAGGGGCGGTGGGGCGAGAGACCCAGTACTTC	CASSQGAVGRETQYF
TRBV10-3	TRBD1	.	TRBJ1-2	TGTGCCATCACTAATGCGGGACAGGGAACTAACTATGGCTACACCTTC	CAITNAGQGTNYGYTF
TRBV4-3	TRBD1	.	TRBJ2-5	TGCGCCAGCGGAAAAGGACAGGGCCAAGAGACCCAGTACTTC	CASGKGQGQETQYF
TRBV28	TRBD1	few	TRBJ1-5	TGTGCCAGCAGAGCCACAGGGGGAGGCATGAGCAATCAGCCCCAGCATTTT	CASRATGGGMSNQPQHF
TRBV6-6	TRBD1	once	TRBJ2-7	TGTGCCAGCAGTTACCCCGAGACAGGGTCCTACGAGCAGTACTTC	CASSYPETGSYEQYF
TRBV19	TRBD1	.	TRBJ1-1	TGTGCCAGTACTTCGACAGGGGGCCGGGGTGAAGCTTTCTTT	CASTSTGGRGEAFF
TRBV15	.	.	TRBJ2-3	TGTGCCACCAGCATTGGAGGGACCGTAGCAGATACGCAGTATTTT	CATSIGGTVADTQYF
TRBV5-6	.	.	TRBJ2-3	TGTGCCAGCAGCTTGGGCCCTCACAGGTGGGCCACAGATACGCAGTATTTT	CASSLGPHRWATDTQYF
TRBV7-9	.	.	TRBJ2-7	TGTGCCAGCAGCCTCTTAGTCGACGAGCAGTACTTC	CASSLLVDEQYF
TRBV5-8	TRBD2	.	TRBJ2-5	TGTGCCAGCAGCTGGGGACAGGGTGGTCTAGCGGGAGGCCAAGAGACCCAGTACTTC	CASSWGQGGLAGGQETQYF
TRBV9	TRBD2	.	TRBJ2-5	TGTGCCAGCAGCGTAGGGACTAGCGAGGAGACCCAGTACTTC	CASSVGTSEETQYF
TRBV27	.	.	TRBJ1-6	TGTGCCAGCAGTCGGCAAGGCGTGGGGGCGCGCTATAATTCACCCCTCCACTTT	CASSRQGVGARYNSPLHF
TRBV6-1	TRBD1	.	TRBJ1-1	TGTGCCAGCAGTGCTCAACAGGGGGCGAACACTGAAGCTTTCTTT	CASSAQQGANTEAFF
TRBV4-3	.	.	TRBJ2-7	TGCGCCAGCAGCCAAGTTTACGGAGGCGCTGGGTTGTACTTC	CASSQVYGGAGLYF
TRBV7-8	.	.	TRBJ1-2	TGTGCCAGCAGCCACGAGGCAGGGATATTCGGCTACACCTTC	CASSHEAGIFGYTF
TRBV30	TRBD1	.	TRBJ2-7	TGTGCCAGTACAGGGGGATTCTCCTACGAGCAGTACTTC	CASTGGFSYEQYF
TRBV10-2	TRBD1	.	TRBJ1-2	TGCGCCAGCAGCGGGGGGACAGGGGAAGGCTACACCTTC	CASSGGTGEGYTF
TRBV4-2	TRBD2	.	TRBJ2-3	TGTGCCAGCAGCTCTTCCGGGACTAGCGGGGGGGTGTATCCAGATACGCAGTATTTT	CASSSSGTSGGVYPDTQYF